The rows below give T cell receptor beta chains drawn from one sample of a study of low-dose radiotherapy and immunotherapy resistance in tumors. TCRdb analysed the reads with MiXCR anew, one entry per CDR3 protein. The data contain under 90,000 distinct CDR3 sequences, around 17% of them singletons. The source material was PBMCs, sampled before treatment. The source is a male donor with prostate cancer. Both conserved end residues are part of each CDR3. The D gene is left open where the match is weak. Clone sizes are given selectively: once, few, many, or a class where the clone is expanded.

v_gene	j_gene	d_gene	abundance	CDR3nt	CDR3aa
TRBV14	TRBJ1-2	TRBD1	many	TGTGCCAGCAGCCACGGGACAGGAGCTAACTATGGCTACACCTTC	CASSHGTGANYGYTF
TRBV4-2	TRBJ2-5	TRBD2	many	TGTGCCAGCAGCCAACGACTAGCGGGGGGTAGGGAGACCCAGTACTTC	CASSQRLAGGRETQYF
TRBV6-1	TRBJ2-5	-	many	TGTGCCAGCCAGCGCCGGGGGTACTTACAAGAGACCCAGTACTTC	CASQRRGYLQETQYF
TRBV20-1	TRBJ1-5	-	many	TGCAGTGCTAGTCAGGCACCTTATAGCAATCAGCCCCAGCATTTT	CSASQAPYSNQPQHF
TRBV4-2	TRBJ2-2	-	-	TGTGCCAGCAGCCCCCCGGGACACAACACCGGGGAGCTGTTTTTT	CASSPPGHNTGELFF
TRBV20-1	TRBJ2-7	-	many	TGCAGTGCTAGTCACCGGGGCCAAACCTACGAGCAGTACTTC	CSASHRGQTYEQYF
TRBV29-1	TRBJ1-1	-	-	TGCAGCGTTGAAGGGGGGGGGGTCTCTGCTGAAGCTTTCTTT	CSVEGGGVSAEAFF
TRBV10-3	TRBJ1-2	-	many	TGTGCCATCAGTGAGGACGGAACTAACTATGGCTACACCTTC	CAISEDGTNYGYTF
TRBV18	TRBJ1-4	-	many	TGTGCCAGCTCACCGAATGGACAGTCTATGAACCGGCTGTTTTTT	CASSPNGQSMNRLFF
TRBV20-1	TRBJ2-3	TRBD2	-	TGCAGTGCTAGGACTAGCGGGAATAAAGATACGCAGTATTTT	CSARTSGNKDTQYF
TRBV3-1	TRBJ2-5	-	many	TGTGCCAGCAGCCAAGAACCGCGCCCGGGGGCCCAGTACTTC	CASSQEPRPGAQYF
TRBV27	TRBJ2-2	-	many	TGTGCCAGCACCGCCGGCTACTCCGGGGAGCTGTTTTTT	CASTAGYSGELFF
TRBV19	TRBJ1-1	-	-	TGTGCCAGTAGTATTCCAGGGAGCACTGAAGCTTTCTTT	CASSIPGSTEAFF
TRBV23-1	TRBJ1-6	-	many	TGCGCCAGCAGTCTTCCGATCTCCTATAATTCACCCCTCCACTTT	CASSLPISYNSPLHF
TRBV7-9	TRBJ1-5	-	many	TGTGCCAGCAGCCCGGGACCTCAGAATCAGCCCCAGCATTTT	CASSPGPQNQPQHF
TRBV5-1	TRBJ2-2	-	many	TGCGCCAGCAGCTTTACTACGCCAAACGGGGAGCTGTTTTTT	CASSFTTPNGELFF
TRBV10-3	TRBJ2-7	-	many	TGTGCCATCAGTGAGTTCGGGGCCAATGGGGCCTACGAGCAGTACTTC	CAISEFGANGAYEQYF
TRBV2	TRBJ2-4	-	-	TGTGCCAGCAGACGGACAGTAGCCAAAAACATTCAGTACTTC	CASRRTVAKNIQYF
TRBV4-2	TRBJ1-3	-	many	TGTGCCAGCAGTTCAGACCGAAACACCATATATTTT	CASSSDRNTIYF
TRBV2	TRBJ1-5	TRBD1	many	TGTGCCAGCAGCCCGACAGGGGGCCGCAATCAGCCCCAGCATTTT	CASSPTGGRNQPQHF
TRBV14	TRBJ1-5	-	-	TGTGCCAGCAGCATAGACAGTTATCAGCCCCAGCATTTT	CASSIDSYQPQHF
TRBV6-2/TRBV6-3	TRBJ2-7	-	many	TGTGCCAGCAGTTACTCGGAGGGGGTTGACTACGAGCAGTACTTC	CASSYSEGVDYEQYF
TRBV5-1	TRBJ1-4	TRBD1	many	TGCGCCAGCAGCTTGGCGGGACAGGATAATGAAAAACTGTTTTTT	CASSLAGQDNEKLFF
TRBV20-1	TRBJ2-3	TRBD2	-	TGCAGTGCTAGTTCTAGCGGGGGGGCAGATACGCAGTATTTT	CSASSSGGADTQYF
TRBV30	TRBJ1-5	-	many	TGTGCCTGGGGAGGGAGGAATCAGCCCCAGCATTTT	CAWGGRNQPQHF
TRBV3-1	TRBJ2-7	-	many	TGTGCCAGCAGCCCAGGGGGGGACGAGCAGTACTTC	CASSPGGDEQYF
TRBV11-2	TRBJ2-5	-	many	TGTGCCAGCAGCTTAGTATTCGGAGAGACCCAGTACTTC	CASSLVFGETQYF
TRBV20-1	TRBJ1-5	-	many	TGCAGTGCTCACCGATATCAGCCCCAGCATTTT	CSAHRYQPQHF
TRBV6-5	TRBJ2-3	TRBD2	many	TGTGCCAGCAGCCTGGGACTAGCGGGAGATACGCAGTATTTT	CASSLGLAGDTQYF
TRBV5-5	TRBJ2-1	-	many	TGTGCCAGCAGCCGTTTTGGATTATTAGGGGAAGCCCCTGGCGATGAGCAGTTCTTC	CASSRFGLLGEAPGDEQFF
TRBV19	TRBJ1-6	TRBD1	many	TGTGCCAGTACGGGACAGAATTCACCCCTCCACTTT	CASTGQNSPLHF
TRBV29-1	TRBJ2-5	-	-	TGCAGCGTTGAAGATCTTAAGTTCCAAGAGACCCAGTACTTC	CSVEDLKFQETQYF
TRBV29-1	TRBJ2-1	TRBD1	many	TGCAGCGTGACAGGGACCGGTGAGCAGTTCTTC	CSVTGTGEQFF
TRBV19	TRBJ1-1	-	many	TGTGCCAGTAGTCCCCGGGCGTCGAACACTGAAGCTTTCTTT	CASSPRASNTEAFF
TRBV29-1	TRBJ2-2	-	-	TGCAGCGTTGGGCCGGGGGTGGTTCCCGGGGAGCTGTTTTTT	CSVGPGVVPGELFF
TRBV2	TRBJ1-5	-	-	TGTGCCAGCAGTGATCTGAGGGGTAGCAATCAGCCCCAGCATTTT	CASSDLRGSNQPQHF
TRBV2	TRBJ2-6	-	many	TGTGCCAGCAGTCCCCAGGGACGGGTCTCTGGGGCCAACGTCCTGACTTTC	CASSPQGRVSGANVLTF
TRBV5-4	TRBJ1-2	-	few	TGTGCCAGCAGCTCTCAGGGGCGTGGTGGCTACACCTTC	CASSSQGRGGYTF
TRBV20-1	TRBJ2-5	-	many	TGCAGTGCTAGAGATACTGGAAGAGAGACCCAGTACTTC	CSARDTGRETQYF
TRBV3-1	TRBJ2-1	-	-	TGTGCCAGCAGTCAAGAAGGGGAGCAGTTCTTC	CASSQEGEQFF
TRBV2	TRBJ2-3	-	once	TGTGCCCGACAGAGAACTAGCACAGATACGCAGTATTTT	CARQRTSTDTQYF
TRBV6-4	TRBJ2-3	TRBD2	-	TGTGCCAGCAGTGAGACTAGCGGGGGAACAGATACGCAGTATTTT	CASSETSGGTDTQYF
TRBV7-2	TRBJ2-5	TRBD2	many	TGTGCCAGCAGCTCCGGGGGAGGGATGGAGACCCAGTACTTC	CASSSGGGMETQYF
TRBV24-1	TRBJ1-1	-	-	TGTGCCACCAGAGGGACGAACACTGAAGCTTTCTTT	CATRGTNTEAFF
TRBV6-2/TRBV6-3	TRBJ1-6	-	many	TGTGCCAGCAGTAAAGGCGGGTATCAGGGTTCGTCCCTCCACTTT	CASSKGGYQGSSLHF
TRBV2	TRBJ2-7	TRBD1	many	TGTGCCAGCAGTGGACAGGGCGGGCAGTACTTC	CASSGQGGQYF
TRBV6-1	TRBJ2-3	TRBD1	-	TGTGCCAGCAGTTCTAACAGGGGGACCCCAGATACGCAGTATTTT	CASSSNRGTPDTQYF
TRBV20-1	TRBJ2-3	-	many	TGCAGTGCTAGTAATGGGATGGGCACAGATACGCAGTATTTT	CSASNGMGTDTQYF
TRBV5-1	TRBJ2-5	TRBD1	few	TGCGCCAGCAGCTGGACAGGGCTCCAAGAGACCCAGTACTTC	CASSWTGLQETQYF
TRBV19	TRBJ1-1	-	many	TGTGCCAGTAGTAAAGTTACGGATTCTATAGCTTTCTTT	CASSKVTDSIAFF
TRBV6-2/TRBV6-3	TRBJ1-6	-	many	TGTGCCAGCAGTTACTCACCAGGTGCCTTGGGGAATTCACCCCTCCACTTT	CASSYSPGALGNSPLHF
TRBV20-1	TRBJ2-2	-	many	TGCAGTGCAAAACGGATCTACACCGGGGAGCTGTTTTTT	CSAKRIYTGELFF
TRBV3-1	TRBJ1-2	TRBD1	many	TGTGCCAGCAGCCTTGGGACAGACGTTAACTATGGCTACACCTTC	CASSLGTDVNYGYTF
TRBV29-1	TRBJ2-5	TRBD2	-	TGCAGCGTTGAAGGGGGGGGCCAAGAGACCCAGTACTTC	CSVEGGGQETQYF
TRBV7-6	TRBJ1-4	-	many	TGTGCCAGCAGCTTAAGTCAGAATAATGAAAAACTGTTTTTT	CASSLSQNNEKLFF